This TCR beta chain was captured in a study of Graves' ophthalmopathy and Graves' hyperthyroidism (dated by TCRdb to the late 2010s). Describing the broader study: Stable hyperthyroidism was defined as no progression to ophthalmopathy within 18 months of follow-up. To explore V-J signatures distinguishing ophthalmopathy from hyperthyroidism, a discovery set of 100 or so patients (43 ophthalmopathy, 57 stable hyperthyroidism) was enrolled. In total, 120 to 150 blood samples were TCR-sequenced: some 43 ophthalmopathy, approximately 75 hyperthyroidism and about 17 hyperthyroidism-to-ophthalmopathy patients. The study used signatures of the TCR beta repertoire to tell Graves' ophthalmopathy apart from Graves' hyperthyroidism and to predict which patients would progress to ophthalmopathy. An independent validation cohort comprised 18 hyperthyroidism patients and over 15 patients who later progressed from hyperthyroidism to ophthalmopathy. After sampling, hyperthyroidism patients received methimazole starting at 30 mg daily, and ophthalmopathy patients received high-dose intravenous methylprednisolone. T-cell repertoires of thyroid tissue and blood were compared in about 6 hyperthyroidism patients. The investigation overall reported the following: Most expanded thyroid clonotypes with a frequency above 0.001 also appeared in blood, which suggests that blood repertoires may reflect the immune response in the thyroid. In validation, the model predicted ophthalmopathy progression with 70.59% sensitivity and approximately 78% specificity; some twelve predicted patients were CT-confirmed with GO in a median of approximately six months. In cross-validation, the 13-signature model distinguished ophthalmopathy from stable hyperthyroidism with approximately 90% sensitivity and about 81% specificity, while in the test set the corresponding values were about 80% and 75%. No statistical method was used to set the sample size in advance, and the investigators knew which group each participant was assigned to.

For repertoire sequencing, TCR beta CDR3 regions were amplified from RNA transcripts. HTBI primers and the Qiagen OneStep RT-PCR kit were used in a first-round RT-PCR, which was followed by a second-round multiplex PCR, size selection and purification. Libraries were sequenced paired-end with 100 bp reads on an Illumina HiSeq2000. In the paper's pipeline: SOAPnuke was used to process the reads, removing any read that contained adapters or uncalled bases, had a mean Phred below 15, or lacked an exact match to the constant primer or identifier. COPE v1.2.5 was used to merge high-quality paired reads. Unique nucleotide sequences were defined as clonotypes and aligned to IMGT TRB V, D and J references using MiTCR v1.1. Analysis was restricted to V-J combinations with a frequency above 0.0001, which covered about 99% of repertoires. For each V-J combination, a TCR clonal expansion and chaos score was defined as F50 clonal expansion divided by the chaos observed in the TCRdist matrix. Welch's t-statistics and random forest were used to reduce features to 10 to 15 V-J combinations, which were fed into a naive Bayes classifier. The Morisita-Horn index was used to measure how similar the thyroid and blood repertoires were. The raw public data were reprocessed by TCRdb itself: fastp quality trimming at Q25, MiXCR clonotype calling, in-frame beta chains only. When rows share a CDR3 protein, they turn into one entry using the most common DNA and genes. What appears here as the V and J calls and clone size reflects TCRdb's work, not the paper's. The sample table holds 900,000 to 1,200,000 distinct CDR3 sequences, of which about 36% were seen once. The ten largest make up 11% of the sample.

There are 13 amino acids in the CDR3, from cysteine to phenylalanine inclusive. The DNA shown is the 39-base CDR3, in frame from base 1. The junction carries 6 bases between V and J, which are trimmed by 0 bases and 3 bases respectively. The germline V gene encodes CDR1 SGHDN and CDR2 FVKESK. Patients with hyperthyroidism were aged 18 to 65 years, had been newly diagnosed, and had a disease duration of less than 2 months. Patients with other autoimmune diseases, uncontrolled infections, pregnancy or lactation were excluded from the study. Diagnosis relied on clinical symptoms, serum thyroxine, TRAb, thyroid ultrasound and orbital computed tomography. Trizol reagent was used to extract the total RNA, and its quality was then checked on an Agilent 2100 Bioanalyzer. This clonotype was detected ten times or more. Its antigen is not yet known. No per-base quality is available; no much larger clone lies one base away.

The clonotype originates from an adult man with Graves' hyperthyroidism. This chain joins TRBV14 to TRBJ2-7; no D gene can be assigned with confidence. What was sequenced was peripheral blood or thyroid tissue (not recorded which). The CDR3 corresponds to CASSQETLYEQYF. DNA sequence: TGTGCCAGCAGCCAAGAAACACTCTACGAGCAGTACTTC. Outside the CDR3, residues come from the reference TRBV14 and TRBJ2-7 proteins, so the full variable domain is: EAGVTQFPSHSVIEKGQTVTLRCDPISGHDNLYWYRRVMGKEIKFLLHFVKESKQDESGMPNNRFLAERTGGTYSTLKVQPAELEDSGVYFCASSQETLYEQYFGPGTRLTVT.